This passage covers 25 T cell receptor beta chains from one sample sequenced in a study of human T cells and chemical hapten exposure. Time point specified: pre-sensitization, week 0. Treatment denoted: therapeutic diphenylcyclopropenone sensitization with weekly scalp DPC. MiXCR was run by TCRdb on the RACE reads, yielding one entry per CDR3 protein. The sample consists of around 120,000 distinct CDR3 sequences, about 14% of them appearing once. This specimen was whole blood, taken in connection with sensitization to the hapten diphenylcyclopropenone (DPC). These receptors were obtained from a woman between 18 and 29 years old with alopecia areata. Some clones in this sample may be carry-over from other donors' samples.

Concerning this clonotype itself: This sequence may be a read error, since a much larger clone differs from it by one base. The CDR3 here is CSVEGVWDSGSYEQYF. Written as DNA, the CDR3 is TGCAGCGTTGAAGGGGTTTGGGACAGTGGATCCTACGAGCAGTACTTC. This rearrangement joins TRBV29-1 to TRBJ2-7, with 7 positions matching TRBD1. This CDR3 comprises 16 residues. With 1 base clipped from V and 1 base from J, the junction kept 10 bases outside the gene matches. Germline CDR1 is SQVTM and CDR2 is ANQGSEA.

The chain links TRBV6-1 to TRBJ2-6; TRBD2 matches 9 bases. Germline CDR1 is MNHNS and CDR2 is SASEGT. This CDR3 has 16 amino acids. V shed 5 bases, J shed 0 bases, and the junction held 2 bases outside the gene matches. CDR3 sequence reads: CASSSSGGSGANVLTF. As DNA, the CDR3 is TGTGCCAGCAGTAGTAGCGGGGGCTCTGGGGCCAACGTCCTGACTTTC.

Note on this clonotype: A read error may account for a junction end that differs from germline. The V gene is TRBV30, the J gene TRBJ1-1; 9 bases line up with TRBD1. CDR1 and CDR2 from the germline V gene are GTSNPN and SVGIG (reference sequence). The CDR3 consists of 12 residues. As DNA, the CDR3 is TGTGCCCGGAGTGGGGACAGGGCCGAAGCTTTCTTT. This sequence encodes CARSGDRAEAFF.

This clonotype was counted a few times. CDR3 DNA sequence: TGTGCCAGCAGCACGACAGGGGTACAAGACCATGGCTACACCTTC. Encoded protein: CASSTTGVQDHGYTF. V is TRBV3-1 and J is TRBJ1-2; 8 nucleotides match TRBD1. V shed 5 bases, J shed 6 bases, and the junction held 11 bases outside the gene matches. This CDR3 is built from 15 residues. Germline CDR1 is LGHDT and CDR2 is YNNKEL (reference sequence). The whole variable domain, filled in from reference TRBV3-1 and TRBJ1-2, reads DTAVSQTPKYLVTQMGNDKSIKCEQNLGHDTMYWYKQDSKKFLKIMFSYNNKELIINETVPNRFSPKSPDKAHLNLHINSLELGDSAVYFCASSTTGVQDHGYTFGSGTRLTVV.

The chain has TRBV4-1 and TRBJ1-5; D unclear. The germline CDR1 and CDR2 sequences are MGHRA and YSYEKL. CDR3 length equals 14 residues. Deletions cut 1 base from V and 4 bases from J, with 8 bases between. The CDR3 DNA is TGCGCCAGCAGCCAAGGTCGGGGAAATCAGCCCCAGCATTTT. This codes for CASSQGRGNQPQHF.

This sequence joins TRBV7-3 and TRBJ2-3, with TRBD2 identical over 8 bases. Germline values: CDR1 SGHTA, CDR2 FQGTGA. The CDR3 loop spans 14 amino acids. V gave up 5 bases and J gave up 6 bases; unmatched junction bases: 7. Here the CDR3 DNA reads TGTGCCAGCAGCGTGAGCGGGGGCGGGGATACGCAGTATTTT. This codes for CASSVSGGGDTQYF.

This clonotype has a count of ten or more. The rearrangement links TRBV7-9 to TRBJ2-7, with 7 bases matching TRBD1. The CDR3 spans 15 residues. The germline V gene has CDR1 SEHNR and CDR2 FQNEAQ (reference sequence). The V gene end was trimmed by 0 bases and the J gene end by 3 bases; junction bases not matched to a gene: 5. The CDR3: CASSLAWGQFYEQYF. The CDR3 DNA reads as TGTGCCAGCAGCTTAGCGTGGGGACAGTTCTACGAGCAGTACTTC. The entire variable domain, with the rest obtained from reference TRBV7-9 and TRBJ2-7, is as follows: DTGVSQNPRHKITKRGQNVTFRCDPISEHNRLYWYRQTLGQGPEFLTYFQNEAQLEKSRLLSDRFSAERPKGSFSTLEIQRTEQGDSAMYLCASSLAWGQFYEQYFGPGTRLTVT.

The V and J genes are TRBV19 and TRBJ1-2, with TRBD1 matching over 8 bases. The germline gives CDR1 LNHDA, CDR2 SQIVND (reference sequence). Trimming at V came to 8 bases and at J to 8 bases, leaving 13 bases not matched to a gene. This CDR3 has 14 residues. CDR3 amino acids: CASRSNGQGGGYTF. In nucleotides, the CDR3 is TGTGCCAGTCGAAGCAACGGACAGGGTGGCGGCTACACCTTC.

This clonotype was observed many times. The rearrangement uses TRBV18 and TRBJ1-2, with D unclear. Germline CDR1 is KGHSH and CDR2 is LQKENI. The length of the CDR3 is 13 residues. Deletions cut 0 bases from V and 2 bases from J, with 4 bases between. The CDR3 sequence: CASSPPGNYGYTF. The CDR3 DNA sequence: TGTGCCAGCTCACCACCGGGAAACTATGGCTACACCTTC. Complete variable domain (other parts from reference TRBV18 and TRBJ1-2): NAGVMQNPRHLVRRRGQEARLRCSPMKGHSHVYWYRQLPEEGLKFMVYLQKENIIDESGMPKERFSAEFPKEGPSILRIQQVVRGDSAAYFCASSPPGNYGYTFGSGTRLTVV.

At least ten counts were recorded for this clonotype. This CDR3 reads CASSSLGGIPEAFF. As DNA, the CDR3 is TGTGCCAGCAGTTCTCTAGGGGGGATCCCTGAAGCTTTCTTT. The genes are TRBV6-2 or TRBV6-3 and TRBJ1-1, with D possibly being TRBD1 (6 bases). The V and J ends lost 4 bases and 6 bases respectively, with 15 bases between them. From germline, CDR1 is MNHEY and CDR2 SVGEGT. The CDR3 has 14 amino acids.

At least ten counts were recorded for this clonotype. The chain combines TRBV20-1 with TRBJ1-5; D may be TRBD1 (6 bases). The V end lost 1 base, the J end lost 9 bases, and 16 bases lay between the germline ends. Germline-derived CDR1 and CDR2 are DFQATT and SNEGSKA (reference sequence). This CDR3 has 14 amino acids. The CDR3 loop reads CSARGDTRLGPQHF. DNA for the CDR3: TGCAGTGCTAGAGGGGACACACGCCTTGGGCCCCAGCATTTT.

This clonotype appeared a few times. The chain couples TRBV19 to TRBJ2-3; D is uncertain. Germline assignment: CDR1 LNHDA and CDR2 SQIVND (reference sequence). The CDR3 runs 15 residues. Trimming stripped 5 bases from V and 0 bases from J, with 12 bases between. The CDR3 spells CASSSNYRSTDTQYF. In nucleotides, the CDR3 is TGTGCCAGTAGTTCCAACTACCGGAGCACAGATACGCAGTATTTT.

This clonotype was recorded many times. In DNA form, the CDR3 reads TGTGCCAGCGGGCTCAGGGAAGAGACCCAGTACTTC. Translating it yields CASGLREETQYF. V gene TRBV6-5 combines with J gene TRBJ2-5; TRBD1 is a possible D gene (5 bases). Trimming pared 8 bases from V and 3 bases from J, leaving 10 bases between. Per germline, CDR1 MNHEY and CDR2 SVGAGI. The CDR3 is 12 residues long.

This clonotype was detected only a few times. The CDR3 here is CAWQAGPFNEQFF. DNA for the CDR3: TGTGCCTGGCAGGCCGGGCCCTTTAATGAGCAGTTCTTC. The V call is TRBV30, the J call TRBJ2-1; D ambiguous. CDR3 length: 13 amino acids. Trimming removed 5 bases from V and 7 bases from J, with 15 bases in between. CDR1 and CDR2 from the germline V gene are GTSNPN and SVGIG (reference sequence).

This chain uses TRBV11-1 with TRBJ1-4, with 12 bases identical to TRBD1. Looked up from germline, CDR1 is SGHAT and CDR2 is FQDESV (reference sequence). This CDR3 is 16 amino acids long. Germline trimming cut 3 bases from V and 3 bases from J; bases unmatched to any gene: 2. CDR3 in amino acids: CASSFGTGGANEKLFF. For the CDR3, the DNA is TGTGCCAGCAGCTTCGGGACAGGGGGCGCTAATGAAAAACTGTTTTTT.

V and J are TRBV7-2 and TRBJ1-4; TRBD1 is a possible D gene (6 bases). Per germline, CDR1 SGHTA and CDR2 FQGNSA. V lost 5 bases and J 5 bases, leaving 12 bases between the germline ends. The CDR3 runs 14 residues. The CDR3 nucleotides are TGTGCCAGCAGCCACGACAGGTCCAATGAAAAACTGTTTTTT. Translation: CASSHDRSNEKLFF.

This clonotype has a handful of counts. The genes are TRBV20-1 and TRBJ1-6; TRBD1 is a possible D gene (5 bases). The CDR3 covers 14 residues. The germline CDR1 and CDR2 sequences are DFQATT and SNEGSKA (reference sequence). Trimming took 1 base from V and 10 from J, leaving 14 bases between them. CDR3 region: CSARAQDTSSPLHF. CDR3 nucleotides: TGCAGTGCTAGAGCCCAGGACACCTCCTCACCCCTCCACTTT.

Only a few counts were recorded for this clonotype. The chain carries TRBV6-5 and TRBJ2-4; D is possibly TRBD1 (6 bases). There are 17 residues in the CDR3. The ends were cut back, 0 bases at V and 5 bases at J, with 17 bases in the middle. Per the germline V gene, CDR1 is MNHEY and CDR2 is SVGAGI. This CDR3 is CASSYSDRLRLENIQYF. CDR3 bases: TGTGCCAGCAGTTACTCCGACAGGCTTCGATTGGAAAACATTCAGTACTTC.

At least ten counts were recorded for this clonotype. V is TRBV3-1 and J is TRBJ2-2; 7 bases match TRBD1. In germline, CDR1 is LGHDT, CDR2 YNNKEL (reference sequence). The CDR3 totals 18 residues. Trimming at V came to 6 bases and at J to 0 bases, leaving 13 bases not matched to a gene. This CDR3 is CASSPYPRDRSNTGELFF. The CDR3 DNA is TGTGCCAGCAGTCCCTACCCCCGGGACAGATCGAACACCGGGGAGCTGTTTTTT.

The J gene is TRBJ2-7, the V gene TRBV27; D gene ambiguous. The germline V gene has CDR1 MNHEY and CDR2 SMNVEV (reference sequence). Trimming removed 5 bases at V and 6 bases at J, with 11 bases between. CDR3 size: 12 residues. CDR3 nucleotide sequence: TGTGCCAGCAGTCCCTACTTGGGCGAGCAGTACTTC. Its translation: CASSPYLGEQYF.

The chain employs TRBV5-4 and TRBJ1-1; D unresolved. V shed 2 bases and J shed 1 base, with 9 bases lying between them. CDR1 and CDR2 from the germline V gene are SGHNT and YYREEE (reference sequence). The CDR3 extends over 14 amino acids. CDR3 DNA sequence: TGTGCCAGCAGCTTTCCGGGTCGGAACACTGAAGCTTTCTTT. It is translated as CASSFPGRNTEAFF.

Only a few counts were recorded for this clonotype. This rearrangement joins TRBV29-1 to TRBJ1-2, with D unresolved. The CDR3 length is 11 residues. Germline lookup yields CDR1 SQVTM and CDR2 ANQGSEA. Trimming pared 2 bases from V and 8 bases from J, leaving 9 bases between. The CDR3 loop is CSVEILDGYTF. CDR3 coding DNA: TGCAGCGTTGAAATTTTAGACGGCTACACCTTC.

Only a few counts were recorded for this clonotype. This chain uses TRBV7-3 with TRBJ2-7; 8 nucleotides agree with TRBD1. CDR1 and CDR2 from the germline V gene are SGHTA and FQGTGA. This CDR3 spans 13 amino acids. With V trimmed by 6 bases and J by 5 bases, 6 bases remained unmatched. The chain's CDR3 is CASSPDRGHEQYF. DNA of the CDR3: TGTGCCAGCAGTCCCGACAGGGGCCACGAGCAGTACTTC.

This clonotype was detected a few times. The chain links TRBV30 to TRBJ2-3; D is perhaps TRBD2 (5 bases). V shed 1 base and J shed 0 bases, with 11 bases lying between them. The CDR3 contains 15 residues. The germline V gene has CDR1 GTSNPN and CDR2 SVGIG (reference sequence). Written as DNA, the CDR3 is TGTGCCTGGAGTGAAACTAGGTCTAGCACAGATACGCAGTATTTT. Amino acids: CAWSETRSSTDTQYF.

The chain has TRBV18 and TRBJ1-5; possible D gene TRBD1, 5 bases. Trimming stripped 2 bases from V and 2 bases from J, with 7 bases between. The CDR3 length is 14 residues. Germline V CDR1 and CDR2: KGHSH, LQKENI. This CDR3 reads CASSPGAGNQPQHF. CDR3 DNA: TGTGCCAGCTCACCAGGGGCGGGCAATCAGCCCCAGCATTTT.